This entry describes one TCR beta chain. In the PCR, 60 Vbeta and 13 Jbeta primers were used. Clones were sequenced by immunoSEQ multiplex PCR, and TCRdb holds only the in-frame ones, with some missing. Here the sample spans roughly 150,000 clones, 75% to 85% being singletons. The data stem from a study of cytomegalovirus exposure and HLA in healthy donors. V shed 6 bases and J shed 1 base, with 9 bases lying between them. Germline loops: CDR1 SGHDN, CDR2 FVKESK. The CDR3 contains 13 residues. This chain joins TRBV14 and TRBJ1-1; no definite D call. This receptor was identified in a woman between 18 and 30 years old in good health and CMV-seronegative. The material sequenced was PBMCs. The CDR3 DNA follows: TGTGCCAGCAGTTCTGAGGAGAACACTGAAGCTTTCTTT. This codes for CASSSEENTEAFF. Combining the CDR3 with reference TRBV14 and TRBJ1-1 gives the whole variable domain EAGVTQFPSHSVIEKGQTVTLRCDPISGHDNLYWYRRVMGKEIKFLLHFVKESKQDESGMPNNRFLAERTGGTYSTLKVQPAELEDSGVYFCASSSEENTEAFFGQGTRLTVV.